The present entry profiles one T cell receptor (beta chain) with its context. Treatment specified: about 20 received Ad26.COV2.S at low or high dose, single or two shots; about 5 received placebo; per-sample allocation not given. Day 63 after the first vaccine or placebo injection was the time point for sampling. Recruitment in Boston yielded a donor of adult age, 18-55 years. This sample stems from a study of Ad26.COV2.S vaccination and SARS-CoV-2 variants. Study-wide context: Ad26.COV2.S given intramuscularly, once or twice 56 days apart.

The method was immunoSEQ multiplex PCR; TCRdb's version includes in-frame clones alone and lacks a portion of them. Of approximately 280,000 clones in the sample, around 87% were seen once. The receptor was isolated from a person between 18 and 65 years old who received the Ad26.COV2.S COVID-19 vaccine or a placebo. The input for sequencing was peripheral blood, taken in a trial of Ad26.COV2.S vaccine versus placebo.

CDR3 DNA: TGCAGCGTTGAAGATCGGGGAACTAGCGGGAGATCAGATACGCAGTATTTT. Its protein is CSVEDRGTSGRSDTQYF. V usage is TRBV29-1 and J usage is TRBJ2-3; 11 bases map to TRBD2. CDR1 and CDR2 (germline): SQVTM, ANQGSEA. The trim removed 0 bases at V and 4 bases at J, leaving 9 bases unmatched. This CDR3 region has 17 residues.